This T cell receptor (beta chain) was retrieved from a study of PD-1 blockade in classical Hodgkin lymphoma. This CDR3 is built from 18 residues. Time point here: cycle 4 day 1 (C4D1), after less than seven weeks of nivolumab. Autologous stem cell transplantation was followed by relapse in every patient, and brentuximab vedotin exposure varied. Investigators obtained CD8+ T cells from thawed PBMCs by magnetic negative selection. This clone appeared once. Sequencing was performed with immunoSEQ multiplex PCR; in TCRdb, only in-frame clones are kept and a portion is missing. The sample records some 18,000 clones, 88% being singletons.

The genes are TRBV12-2 and TRBJ2-7. TRBV12-2 is flagged as a pseudogene. The receptor was isolated from a human donor with classical Hodgkin lymphoma. The sequences come from CD8+ T cells from blood, collected before the fourth cycle of nivolumab. Here the CDR3 DNA reads TGTGCAAGTCGCTTAGCGTCAATACGGCAGAAAGGCTCCTACGAGCAGTACTTC. It yields the protein CASRLASIRQKGSYEQYF.